The 28 T cell receptor beta chains presented below share a single source sample, sequenced in a study of blood T cell repertoires in COVID-19. This table comes from immunoSEQ multiplex PCR, and its TCRdb copy is limited to in-frame clones, with some not included. This table has about 70,000 clones, approximately 83% appearing once. Input material: peripheral blood. Receptors were obtained from a human donor in a cohort sampled during active COVID-19.

This chain links TRBV10-3 with TRBJ1-2; 10 nucleotides agree with TRBD1. V trimming: 6 bases; J trimming: 3 bases; junction bases outside the gene matches: 4. Germline-derived CDR1 and CDR2 are ENHRY and SYGVKD. CDR3 length: 14 amino acids. CDR3: CAISTGQGDYGYTF. In DNA, the CDR3 is TGTGCCATCAGCACCGGACAGGGGGACTATGGCTACACCTTC.

The chain employs TRBV23-1 and TRBJ2-4, with D perhaps TRBD1 (6 bases). TRBV23-1 is labeled an ORF, and its function is uncertain. Trimming stripped 6 bases from V and 0 bases from J, with 24 bases between. This CDR3 is built from 19 residues. The CDR3 loop reads CASSYQNPGQLIAKNIQYF. CDR3 coding DNA: TGCGCCAGCAGCTATCAGAACCCGGGACAACTCATAGCCAAAAACATTCAGTACTTC.

V gene TRBV10-1 combines with J gene TRBJ2-3, with 9 bases matching TRBD2. The V and J ends lost 5 bases and 1 base, in that order; junction bases with no gene match: 7. Per the germline V gene, CDR1 is WNHNN and CDR2 is SYGVQD (reference sequence). The CDR3 runs to 16 residues. The CDR3 here is CASSSISGGRTDTQYF. For the CDR3, the DNA is TGCGCCAGCAGTTCCATTAGCGGGGGACGCACAGATACGCAGTATTTT.

This chain joins TRBV3-1 (or the pseudogene TRBV3-2) and TRBJ2-1; no clear D gene. The CDR3 consists of 12 residues. Germline V lookup: CDR1 LGHDT, CDR2 YNNKEL (reference sequence). The V gene lost 6 bases and the J gene lost 8 bases, with 11 bases spanning the gap. This CDR3 is CASSPAVDEQFF. The CDR3 DNA reads as TGTGCCAGCAGTCCCGCGGTCGATGAGCAGTTCTTC.

V gene TRBV28 combines with J gene TRBJ1-2; 8 nucleotides line up with TRBD1. CDR1 MDHEN and CDR2 SYDVKM come from the germline V gene. The CDR3 has 14 amino acids. The trim removed 1 base at V and 4 bases at J, leaving 2 bases unmatched. The chain's CDR3 is CASSLSDRGYGYTF. The CDR3 DNA sequence: TGTGCCAGCAGTTTATCCGACAGGGGCTATGGCTACACCTTC.

This clone was counted once. This sequence joins TRBV6-2 or TRBV6-3 and TRBJ2-5, with a possible D match to TRBD1 (6 bases). The V and J ends lost 2 bases and 0 bases respectively, with 13 bases between them. The CDR3 is 16 residues long. Germline V gene data show CDR1 as MNHEY and CDR2 as SVGEGT. The CDR3 sequence is CASSYRTVWYQETQYF. The DNA for the CDR3 is TGTGCCAGCAGTTACCGGACAGTTTGGTACCAAGAGACCCAGTACTTC.

The chain uses TRBV5-4 and TRBJ2-7, with 7 nucleotides matching TRBD2. There are 16 residues in the CDR3. CDR1 is SGHNT, CDR2 YYREEE, per germline (reference sequence). The J segment lost 1 base and the V segment lost 0 bases, leaving 7 bases of the junction unmatched. The CDR3 nucleotides are TGTGCCAGCAGCTTGGCCATCGGGGGGACGTCCTACGAGCAGTACTTC. It translates to CASSLAIGGTSYEQYF. Variable domain in full (rest from reference TRBV5-4 and TRBJ2-7): ETGVTQSPTHLIKTRGQQVTLRCSSQSGHNTVSWYQQALGQGPQFIFQYYREEENGRGNFPPRFSGLQFPNYSSELNVNALELDDSALYLCASSLAIGGTSYEQYFGPGTRLTVT.

The V gene is TRBV7-3, the J gene TRBJ1-2, with 10 bases identical to TRBD1. The CDR3 totals 14 residues. Per germline, CDR1 SGHTA and CDR2 FQGTGA. V was pared by 2 bases and J by 8 bases, with 5 bases of the junction left unmatched. CDR3 loop: CASSLSGTGEGYTF. The CDR3 DNA sequence: TGTGCCAGCAGCTTATCCGGGACAGGGGAAGGCTACACCTTC.

The chain couples TRBV5-4 to TRBJ2-5; D is perhaps TRBD1 (6 bases). Germline V CDR1 and CDR2: SGHNT, YYREEE (reference sequence). Trimming cost V 2 bases and J 1 base, with 6 bases left between them. This CDR3 contains 13 residues. CDR3 coding DNA: TGTGCCAGCAGCTTAGGGGGCCAAGAGACCCAGTACTTC. This codes for CASSLGGQETQYF.

The J gene is TRBJ2-1, the V gene TRBV5-5; 7 bases are a match to TRBD1. CDR1 SGHKS and CDR2 YYEKEE come from the germline V gene (reference sequence). The CDR3 runs 15 residues. The trim removed 3 bases at V and 4 bases at J, leaving 7 bases unmatched. CDR3 sequence (DNA): TGTGCCAGCAGCTCGACAGGGAATAGTTACAATGAGCAGTTCTTC. It specifies CASSSTGNSYNEQFF.

The rearrangement joins TRBV7-2 to TRBJ2-7; tentatively, D is TRBD1 (5 bases). The CDR3 totals 15 residues. The germline V and J ends were trimmed by 1 base and 0 bases, with 10 bases remaining between them. Germline lookup yields CDR1 SGHTA and CDR2 FQGNSA. CDR3 coding DNA: TGTGCCAGCAGCTTAGGACAGTTGCTCTCCTACGAGCAGTACTTC. Its protein product is CASSLGQLLSYEQYF.

The V and J genes are TRBV24-1 and TRBJ2-5; 8 bases fit TRBD1. V gave up 4 bases and J gave up 1 base; unmatched junction bases: 7. CDR3 size: 16 residues. In germline, CDR1 is KGHDR, CDR2 SFDVKD. The CDR3 protein is CATSEEGQGIQETQYF. The CDR3 DNA is TGTGCCACCAGTGAAGAAGGACAGGGTATCCAAGAGACCCAGTACTTC.

The rearrangement joins TRBV6-5 to TRBJ1-6; 8 bases are shared with TRBD1. Germline V CDR1 and CDR2: MNHEY, SVGAGI. CDR3 length equals 14 residues. Losses at the gene ends were 6 bases for V and 7 bases for J; bases not matched to a gene: 5. CDR3 nucleotides: TGTGCCAGCAGGGCCGACAGGGGAAATTCACCCCTCCACTTT. Translation: CASRADRGNSPLHF.

The CDR3 sequence is CASSLFPTGELFF. The CDR3, as DNA: TGTGCCAGCAGCTTGTTCCCGACCGGGGAGCTGTTTTTT. J is TRBJ2-2 and V is TRBV7-3; D is undetermined. CDR1 is SGHTA and CDR2 is FQGTGA in the germline V gene. The CDR3 totals 13 residues. The V and J ends lost 3 bases and 5 bases respectively, with 7 bases between them.

This clone appeared a few times. V is TRBV4-3 and J is TRBJ2-3, with TRBD2 identical over 14 bases. CDR1 and CDR2 (germline): LGHNA, YSLEER. This CDR3 contains 15 residues. After removal of 5 bases from V and 6 bases from J, the junction contained 4 bases not matched to a gene. CDR3 sequence reads: CASSNRLAGGDTQYF. CDR3 nucleotides: TGCGCCAGCAGCAATCGACTAGCGGGGGGGGATACGCAGTATTTT.

The rearrangement links TRBV7-2 to TRBJ1-2; the D gene is possibly TRBD1 (6 bases). The CDR3 contains 13 residues. Germline CDR1 reads SGHTA; CDR2 reads FQGNSA. Trimming pared 5 bases from V and 8 bases from J, leaving 15 bases between. The CDR3 reads CASSPRTVSGYTF. The CDR3 region has the DNA TGTGCCAGCAGCCCGCGGACAGTTTCGGGCTACACCTTC.

This clone showed up just a few times. The CDR3 DNA reads as TGTGCCAGCTCACCACGGAGGCTAGCGGGGGAAACTAGCACAGATACGCAGTATTTT. Translated, it gives CASSPRRLAGETSTDTQYF. The genes are TRBV18 and TRBJ2-3; TRBD2 matches at 10 bases. This CDR3 has 19 amino acids. Germline CDR1 KGHSH, CDR2 LQKENI. V lost 1 base and J lost 0; bases outside the gene matches: 10. Using reference TRBV18 and TRBJ2-3 for the parts outside the CDR3, the full variable domain is NAGVMQNPRHLVRRRGQEARLRCSPMKGHSHVYWYRQLPEEGLKFMVYLQKENIIDESGMPKERFSAEFPKEGPSILRIQQVVRGDSAAYFCASSPRRLAGETSTDTQYFGPGTRLTVL.

This chain connects TRBV15 to TRBJ1-2; D is perhaps TRBD1 (5 bases). The V end was cut by 0 bases, the J end by 4 bases, with 12 bases between. Germline V lookup: CDR1 LNHNV, CDR2 YYDKDF (reference sequence). The CDR3 is 15 residues long. The CDR3 protein is CATSRDTTGAYGYTF. The CDR3 DNA is TGTGCCACCAGCAGAGATACTACAGGTGCCTATGGCTACACCTTC.

The chain carries TRBV4-2 and TRBJ2-1, with 8 nucleotides matching TRBD2. The germline gives CDR1 LGHNA, CDR2 YNFKEQ. CDR3 length: 17 residues. J lost 5 bases, V lost 0 bases, and 9 bases had no gene match. The CDR3 loop is CASSQEGGLANHNEQFF. CDR3 coding DNA: TGTGCCAGCAGCCAAGAGGGAGGACTAGCAAACCACAATGAGCAGTTCTTC.

V usage is TRBV19 and J usage is TRBJ2-5; TRBD2 matches at 9 bases. Per the germline V gene, CDR1 is LNHDA and CDR2 is SQIVND (reference sequence). CDR3 length: 15 residues. V lost 7 bases, J lost 5 bases, and 11 bases stayed unmatched. CDR3 nucleotides: TGTGCCAGTACCGAAAGGGCTAGCGGGGTGGAGACCCAGTACTTC. This gives the protein CASTERASGVETQYF.

The chain links TRBV5-1 to TRBJ2-3, with a weak D call TRBD1 (6 bases). The V and J ends lost 2 bases and 1 base respectively, with 11 bases between them. CDR3 length: 15 residues. Germline assignment: CDR1 SGHRS and CDR2 YFSETQ. Here the CDR3 DNA reads TGCGCCAGCAGCTTCGGACAGATAGGCACAGATACGCAGTATTTT. Protein: CASSFGQIGTDTQYF. The full variable domain, its missing parts supplied by reference TRBV5-1 and TRBJ2-3, is KAGVTQTPRYLIKTRGQQVTLSCSPISGHRSVSWYQQTPGQGLQFLFEYFSETQRNKGNFPGRFSGRQFSNSRSEMNVSTLELGDSALYLCASSFGQIGTDTQYFGPGTRLTVL.

V is TRBV19 and J is TRBJ1-4, with 8 bases matching TRBD1. Per the germline V gene, CDR1 is LNHDA and CDR2 is SQIVND (reference sequence). The CDR3 totals 15 residues. V lost 6 bases to trimming and J lost 7 bases; unmatched junction nucleotides: 10. For the CDR3, the DNA is TGTGCCAGTAGCCCTTGGACAGGGCGGAGTGAAAAACTGTTTTTT. Its translation: CASSPWTGRSEKLFF.

The J gene is TRBJ2-7, the V gene TRBV20-1; D call uncertain. CDR1 and CDR2 (germline): DFQATT, SNEGSKA (reference sequence). V was trimmed by 3 bases and J by 2 bases, leaving 5 bases between them. This CDR3 is 11 amino acids long. The CDR3 nucleotides read TGCAGTGCTAGGTCCACCTACGAGCAGTACTTC. This encodes CSARSTYEQYF.

The chain couples TRBV5-6 to TRBJ2-7; 8 nucleotides align to TRBD1. The CDR3 has 13 residues. CDR1 is SGHDT and CDR2 is YYEEEE in the germline V gene. V was pared by 1 base and J by 8 bases, with 5 bases of the junction left unmatched. Here the CDR3 reads CASSLTDRGKQYF. The CDR3, as DNA: TGTGCCAGCAGCTTGACTGACAGGGGAAAGCAGTACTTC.

The rearrangement links TRBV6-5 to TRBJ2-3, with TRBD1 matching 9 bases. Trimming cost V 5 bases and J 5 bases; bases outside gene matches: 5. The CDR3 is 14 amino acids. Germline CDR1 and CDR2: MNHEY and SVGAGI. In nucleotides, the CDR3 is TGTGCCAGCAGTACCCGACAGGGGGAAGATACGCAGTATTTT. Translating it yields CASSTRQGEDTQYF.

CDR3 sequence reads: CASNVSPSGGPGNEQFF. Here the CDR3 DNA reads TGTGCCAGCAACGTATCACCCTCGGGGGGGCCGGGGAATGAGCAGTTCTTC. This chain links TRBV7-6 with TRBJ2-1; 8 bases align to TRBD2. CDR1 and CDR2 (germline): SGHVS, FNYEAQ. This CDR3 region has 17 residues. Trimming took 7 bases from V and 7 from J; bases not matched to a gene: 18.

The V and J genes are TRBV6-4 and TRBJ1-3; no reliable D call. Germline values: CDR1 MRHNA, CDR2 SNTAGT. This CDR3 is built from 14 residues. The V and J ends lost 3 bases and 3 bases respectively, with 9 bases between them. The CDR3 sequence is CASSDQAGGNTIYF. CDR3 sequence (DNA): TGTGCCAGCAGTGATCAGGCGGGTGGAAACACCATATATTTT.

V usage is TRBV19 and J usage is TRBJ2-1, with 8 positions matching TRBD2. Looked up from germline, CDR1 is LNHDA and CDR2 is SQIVND (reference sequence). CDR3 size: 16 residues. J gave up 10 bases and V 7 bases, and 18 bases lay outside the gene matches. The DNA for the CDR3 is TGTGCCAGTACGGAGTGGCTAGCGGGCCACCGGGGGGAGCAGTTCTTC. Translating it yields CASTEWLAGHRGEQFF.